This TCR beta chain originates from a study of identical twins. This clonotype has more than one count but fewer than ten. Its antigen is unknown. Template switching added a universal primer site; cDNA carried unique molecular identifiers. TCRdb recomputed calls from the 5' RACE reads with MiXCR, one row per CDR3 protein. The repertoire holds 1.5 million to 2 million distinct CDR3 sequences, with about 32% as singletons. All donors were healthy, and all were Caucasian. The study's findings and limits: Beta clonotypes that were abundant in cord blood contained fewer insertions, a pattern absent from memory repertoires.

Germline assignment: CDR1 DFQATT and CDR2 SNEGSKA (reference sequence). Trimming took off 1 base at V and 6 bases at J, with 10 bases between the two ends. The CDR3 spans 13 residues. The TCR originated in a newborn girl in good health. The sequenced material came from cord blood. The chain joins TRBV20-1 to TRBJ2-1; possible D gene TRBD2, 6 bases. For the CDR3, the DNA is TGCAGTGCTAGAGGGATCGGGAGCAATGAGCAGTTCTTC. Translating gives CSARGIGSNEQFF.